This TCR beta chain is drawn from a study of cytotoxic CD8 clonotypes in ibrutinib-treated CLL. Study-level points and caveats: Before falling back toward baseline at progression, clonality had risen at the time of ibrutinib response.

Profiled with immunoSEQ multiplex PCR; TCRdb holds only in-frame clones, not every one. The sample records around 130,000 clones, around four fifths being singletons. This CDR3 is built from 15 residues. Germline CDR1 is SGHNT and CDR2 is YYREEE (reference sequence). After removal of 0 bases from V and 4 bases from J, the junction contained 4 bases not matched to a gene. Notes on this clone: The antigen is not known.

The sequencing here drew on PBMCs, taken after 24 months of ibrutinib treatment. V gene TRBV5-4 combines with J gene TRBJ1-2; 9 nucleotides match TRBD1. The TCR was taken from a human donor with chronic lymphocytic leukemia. The CDR3 DNA follows: TGTGCCAGCAGCTTGGTATCGGGACAGGGCTATGGCTACACCTTC. It yields the protein CASSLVSGQGYGYTF.